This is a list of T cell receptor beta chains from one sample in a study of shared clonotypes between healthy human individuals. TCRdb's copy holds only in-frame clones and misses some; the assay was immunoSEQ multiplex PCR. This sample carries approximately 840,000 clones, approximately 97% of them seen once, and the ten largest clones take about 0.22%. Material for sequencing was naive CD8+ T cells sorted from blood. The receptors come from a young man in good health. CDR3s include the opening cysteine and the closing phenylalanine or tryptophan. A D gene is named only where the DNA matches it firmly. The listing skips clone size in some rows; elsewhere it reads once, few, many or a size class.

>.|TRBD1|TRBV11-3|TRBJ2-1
TGTGCCAGCAGCTTAGGGGACAGCGGCGGACATGAGCAGTTCTTC
CASSLGDSGGHEQFF
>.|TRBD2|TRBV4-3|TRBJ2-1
TGCGCCAGCAGCCCGGGACTAGCGGAATACAATGAGCAGTTCTTC
CASSPGLAEYNEQFF
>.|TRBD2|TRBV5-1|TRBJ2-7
TGCGCCAGCAGCTTCACTAGCGGCAACTACGAGCAGTACTTC
CASSFTSGNYEQYF
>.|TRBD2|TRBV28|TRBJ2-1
TGTGCCAGCACCATGGGGGAGGGCCAGCAGTTCTTC
CASTMGEGQQFF
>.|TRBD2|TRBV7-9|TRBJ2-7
TGTGCCAGCAGCGCGGTTGGAGCGGAGCGGGGCGAGCAGTACTTC
CASSAVGAERGEQYF
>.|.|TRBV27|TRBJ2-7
TGTGCCAGCAGTTTAGCGGCGGGAATTTACGAGCAGTACTTC
CASSLAAGIYEQYF
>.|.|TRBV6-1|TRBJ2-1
TGTGCCAGCAGTGACGCTGACGGGGGTGTTTATGAGCAGTTCTTC
CASSDADGGVYEQFF
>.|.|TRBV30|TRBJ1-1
TGTGCCTGGAGTGTAATTTCAGTGAACACTGAAGCTTTCTTT
CAWSVISVNTEAFF
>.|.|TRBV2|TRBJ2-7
TGTGCCAGCAGCTCAGGGGTCGAGCAGTACTTC
CASSSGVEQYF
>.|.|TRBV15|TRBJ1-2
TGTGCCACCAGCGGCGAACAGAACTATGGCTACACCTTC
CATSGEQNYGYTF
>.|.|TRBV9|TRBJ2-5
TGTGCCAGCAGCGTAGGTAGTGGGCAAGAGACCCAGTACTTC
CASSVGSGQETQYF
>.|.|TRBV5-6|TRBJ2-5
TGTGCCAGCAGCTTGGCCTACCCCCAAGAACACCCAAAGGAGACCCAGTACTTC
CASSLAYPQEHPKETQYF
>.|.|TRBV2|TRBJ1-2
TGTGCCAGCAGTGGAAGACGGGTCAACTATGGCTACACCTTC
CASSGRRVNYGYTF
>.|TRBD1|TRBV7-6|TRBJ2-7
TGTGCCAGCAGCTCCAGGACAGGGAGTGCGTACGAGCAGTACTTC
CASSSRTGSAYEQYF
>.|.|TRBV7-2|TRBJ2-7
TGTGCCAGCAGCCCGTTAGCGGAGCAGTACTTC
CASSPLAEQYF
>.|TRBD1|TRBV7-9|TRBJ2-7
TGTGCCAGCAGCCCCGGGACAGGATACTCCTACGAGCAGTACTTC
CASSPGTGYSYEQYF
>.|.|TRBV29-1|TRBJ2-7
TGCAGCGTTGAACAGTCCACCTACGAGCAGTACTTC
CSVEQSTYEQYF
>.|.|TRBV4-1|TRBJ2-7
TGCGCCAGCAGCCAACGGGGTTGGGGCGAGCAGTACTTC
CASSQRGWGEQYF
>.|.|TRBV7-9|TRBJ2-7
TGTGCCAGCAGCCTTCCTGGCCACTCCTACGAGCAGTACTTC
CASSLPGHSYEQYF
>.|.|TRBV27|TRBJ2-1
TGTGCCAGCAGTTGGGGACGGAACGAGCAGTTCTTC
CASSWGRNEQFF
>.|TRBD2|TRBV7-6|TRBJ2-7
TGTGCCAGCAGCTTAGGGTCTAGCGGTTACTACGAGCAGTACTTC
CASSLGSSGYYEQYF
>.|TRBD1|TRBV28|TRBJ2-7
TGTGCCAGCAGTTTATCGCTCCGGGACAGTACCTACGAGCAGTACTTC
CASSLSLRDSTYEQYF
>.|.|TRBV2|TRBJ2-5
TGTGCCAGCATCAGCGGGCAAGAGACCCAGTACTTC
CASISGQETQYF
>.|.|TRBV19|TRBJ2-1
TGTGCCAGTAGTATAAGGACCTTCAATGAGCAGTTCTTC
CASSIRTFNEQFF
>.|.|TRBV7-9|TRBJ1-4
TGTGCCAGCAGCCCTTCGTCAGTAGTTAATGAAAAACTGTTTTTT
CASSPSSVVNEKLFF
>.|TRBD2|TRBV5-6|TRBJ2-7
TGTGCCAGCGCGAAACTAGCGGGATACGAGCAGTACTTC
CASAKLAGYEQYF
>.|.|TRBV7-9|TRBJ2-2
TGTGCCAGCAGCTTAAGAGGGGAGCTGTTTTTT
CASSLRGELFF
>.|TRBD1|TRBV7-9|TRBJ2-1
TGTGCCAGCAGCTCGTCGGACAGGGACTCCTACAATGAGCAGTTCTTC
CASSSSDRDSYNEQFF
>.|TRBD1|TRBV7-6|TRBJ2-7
TGTGCCAGCAGCTTAGCACAGGGGGAGGACTACGAGCAGTACTTC
CASSLAQGEDYEQYF
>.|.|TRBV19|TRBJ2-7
TGTGCCAGTAGAACAGTCTCGGGGGACGGCACCTACGAGCAGTACTTC
CASRTVSGDGTYEQYF
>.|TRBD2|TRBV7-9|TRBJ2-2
TGTGCCAGCAGCTTAGACAGCGGGAGGGTATCCGGGGAGCTGTTTTTT
CASSLDSGRVSGELFF
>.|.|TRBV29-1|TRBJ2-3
TGCAGCGTTGAAGATCTGCAGCTAAGCACAGATACGCAGTATTTT
CSVEDLQLSTDTQYF
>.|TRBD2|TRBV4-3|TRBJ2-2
TGCGCCAGCAGCTTCGGGACTAGCAACACCGGGGAGCTGTTTTTT
CASSFGTSNTGELFF
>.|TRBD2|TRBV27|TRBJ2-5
TGTGCCAGCAGGCAATTAGCGGGAGCGATGGAGACCCAGTACTTC
CASRQLAGAMETQYF
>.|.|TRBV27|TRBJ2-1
TGTGCCAGCAGTTTAAGCCAGAGCTCCTACAATGAGCAGTTCTTC
CASSLSQSSYNEQFF
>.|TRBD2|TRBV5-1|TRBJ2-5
TGCGCCAGCAGCTTGATGGCGGGAGGGCCGAGTGAGACCCAGTACTTC
CASSLMAGGPSETQYF
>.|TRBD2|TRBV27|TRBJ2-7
TGTGCCAGCAGCCCATCAGCGGGAGGGCGGGAGTACGAGCAGTACTTC
CASSPSAGGREYEQYF
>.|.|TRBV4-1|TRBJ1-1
TGCGCCAGCAGCCAAACGCAGGGACCCGAAAACACTGAAGCTTTCTTT
CASSQTQGPENTEAFF
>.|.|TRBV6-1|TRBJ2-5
TGTGCCAGCCGACGGCAGGGAGAAGAGACCCAGTACTTC
CASRRQGEETQYF
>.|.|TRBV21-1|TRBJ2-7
TGTGCCACCAAGCGATTAGTGACCAGCTCCTACGAGCAGTACTTC
CATKRLVTSSYEQYF
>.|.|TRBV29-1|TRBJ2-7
TGCAGCGTTGAAGGTCCCTCCTACGAGCAGTACTTC
CSVEGPSYEQYF
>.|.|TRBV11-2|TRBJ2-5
TGTGCCAGCAGCTTAGTCGGGATCAGGACGGGTGAAGAGACCCAGTACTTC
CASSLVGIRTGEETQYF
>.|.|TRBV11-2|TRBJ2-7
TGTGCCAGCAGCTCTCCGACAGACGAGCAGTACTTC
CASSSPTDEQYF
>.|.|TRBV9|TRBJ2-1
TGTGCCAGCAGCGTAGGTCTTGCCTTCGATGAGCAGTTCTTC
CASSVGLAFDEQFF
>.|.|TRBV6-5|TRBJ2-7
TGTGCCAGCAGTTACTCGTCGGGACCCCTCGAGCAGTACTTC
CASSYSSGPLEQYF
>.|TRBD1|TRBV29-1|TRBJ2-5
TGCAGCGTGGTCCCGGGCAGGGGGCAGGAGGAGACCCAGTACTTC
CSVVPGRGQEETQYF
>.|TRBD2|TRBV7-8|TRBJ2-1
TGTGCCGGAAAACTTAGCGGGAGAACCGATGAGCAGTTCTTC
CAGKLSGRTDEQFF
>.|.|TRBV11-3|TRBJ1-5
TGTGCCAGCAGCTTAGTTTTTAGTACAGAAGAACTTCAGCCCCAGCATTTT
CASSLVFSTEELQPQHF
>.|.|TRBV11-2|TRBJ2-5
TGTGCCAGCAGCTCTACGGTCGGAGAGACCCAGTACTTC
CASSSTVGETQYF
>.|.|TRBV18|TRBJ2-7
TGTGCCAGCTCACCAACCCAGACAGTCTCCTACGAGCAGTACTTC
CASSPTQTVSYEQYF
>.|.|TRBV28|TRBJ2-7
TGTGCCAGCAGTTTCGTCGGGGGCACCTCCTACGAGCAGTACTTC
CASSFVGGTSYEQYF
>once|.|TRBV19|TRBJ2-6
TGTGCCAGTAGGATTGGGGCCAACGTCCTGACTTTC
CASRIGANVLTF
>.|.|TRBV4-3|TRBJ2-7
TGCGCCAGCAGCCAAGCGAAGACTTCCTACGAGCAGTACTTC
CASSQAKTSYEQYF
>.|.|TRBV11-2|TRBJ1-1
TGTGCCAGCCCCATCAATGGCACTGAAGCTTTCTTT
CASPINGTEAFF
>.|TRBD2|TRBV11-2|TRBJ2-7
TGTGCCAGCAGCTTAGTACTAGCGGGAGGCGGTTTCGACGAGCAGTACTTC
CASSLVLAGGGFDEQYF